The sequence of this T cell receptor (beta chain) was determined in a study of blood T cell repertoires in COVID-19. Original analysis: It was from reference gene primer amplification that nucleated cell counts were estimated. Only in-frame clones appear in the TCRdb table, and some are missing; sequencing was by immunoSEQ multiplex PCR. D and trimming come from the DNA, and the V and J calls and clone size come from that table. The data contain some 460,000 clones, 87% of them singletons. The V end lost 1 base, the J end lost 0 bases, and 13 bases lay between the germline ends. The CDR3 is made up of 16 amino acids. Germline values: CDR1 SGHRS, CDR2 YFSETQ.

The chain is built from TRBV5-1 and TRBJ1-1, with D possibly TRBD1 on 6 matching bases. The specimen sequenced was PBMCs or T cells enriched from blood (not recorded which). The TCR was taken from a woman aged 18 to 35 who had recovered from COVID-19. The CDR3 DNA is TGCGCCAGCAGCTTGAGGTCAGGGGCGATGAACACTGAAGCTTTCTTT. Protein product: CASSLRSGAMNTEAFF.